One sample yielded the 9 T cell receptor beta chains listed below, sequenced in a study of beta chain features in type 1 diabetes (dated by TCRdb to the late 2010s). Broader findings and caveats from the paper: In all four CD4+ subsets, TCRB CDR3 length was moderately but significantly shorter in type 1 diabetes patients.

For these TCRs, the target antigens are not known. The method was the immunoSEQ multiplex PCR assay. The entire amount of isolated RNA was reverse transcribed using the High Capacity cDNA Reverse Transcription Kit, so the sequenced TCRB transcripts were expressed ones. TCRdb's version of the immuneACCESS table is confined to in-frame rearrangements and falls short of the full clone set. An unresolved V gene accounts for under half of the shortfall where checked; the remainder is of unknown origin. Across this sample there are around 690,000 clones, with roughly 12% seen only once. The ten largest clones capture around 0.12% of the sample. The sample was naive CD4+ T cells from blood. Interpreted using the paper, the cell subset or site label stands for: true naive CD4+ T cells. The receptors here all came from a man aged 30 to 39 with type 1 diabetes.

Written as DNA, the CDR3 is TGTGCCAGCAGCTTAGGGCTAGCGGCGAACACCGGGGAGCTGTTTTTT. Encoded protein: CASSLGLAANTGELFF. The J gene is TRBJ2-2, the V gene TRBV13, with 7 bases that match TRBD2. Unmatched junction bases numbered 1, after V lost 0 bases and J lost 0 bases. This CDR3 has 16 amino acids. CDR1 is PRHDT, CDR2 FYEKMQ, per germline (reference sequence).

This clone turned up a few times. The chain recombines TRBV4-2 with TRBJ1-4, with 8 bases that match TRBD1. Unmatched junction bases numbered 10, after V lost 0 bases and J lost 7 bases. The CDR3 loop spans 17 amino acids. Looked up from germline, CDR1 is LGHNA and CDR2 is YNFKEQ. CDR3 in amino acids: CASSQDPRQGRGEKLFF. CDR3 sequence (DNA): TGTGCCAGCAGCCAAGACCCCCGACAGGGGCGGGGTGAAAAACTGTTTTTT.

The chain recombines TRBV13 with TRBJ1-3, with a tentative D call TRBD1 (6 bases). V lost 5 bases and J lost 4, with 9 bases in between. CDR1 is PRHDT and CDR2 is FYEKMQ in the germline V gene (reference sequence). The CDR3 is 13 amino acids. Here the CDR3 DNA reads TGTGCCAGCAGCGGGGGGCGAGGAAACACCATATATTTT. Its translation is CASSGGRGNTIYF.

The chain joins TRBV6-5 to TRBJ2-5, with TRBD1 matching over 7 bases. The germline CDR1 and CDR2 sequences are MNHEY and SVGAGI. V trimming: 6 bases; J trimming: 3 bases; junction bases outside the gene matches: 4. This CDR3 has 13 amino acids. CDR3 protein: CASRSTGKETQYF. The CDR3 nucleotides are TGTGCCAGCAGATCGACAGGGAAAGAGACCCAGTACTTC.

This clone appeared once. J is TRBJ2-1 and V is TRBV6-6; 11 bases line up with TRBD1. CDR3 length: 15 amino acids. CDR1 is MNHNY, CDR2 SVGAGI, per germline (reference sequence). J was trimmed by 7 bases and V by 5 bases; bases with no gene match: 7. The CDR3 sequence: CASSLLGTGGNEQFF. The CDR3, as DNA: TGTGCCAGCAGTCTCCTCGGGACAGGGGGGAATGAGCAGTTCTTC.

This chain connects TRBV4-2 to TRBJ2-5, with D possibly being TRBD2 (6 bases). V lost 1 base and J lost 0, with 15 bases in between. Per germline, CDR1 LGHNA and CDR2 YNFKEQ. The CDR3 extends over 17 amino acids. The CDR3 spells CASSQVLRGSDQETQYF. The CDR3 DNA follows: TGTGCCAGCAGCCAAGTTCTGCGGGGCAGTGACCAAGAGACCCAGTACTTC.

The genes are TRBV7-9 and TRBJ1-2; TRBD1 matches at 9 bases. Germline lookup yields CDR1 SEHNR and CDR2 FQNEAQ (reference sequence). Trimming at V came to 4 bases and at J to 3 bases, leaving 12 bases not matched to a gene. The CDR3 loop spans 17 amino acids. CDR3 nucleotides: TGTGCCAGCAGCTCTTTGGGGCAGGGACAGGGTGACTATGGCTACACCTTC. Translating gives CASSSLGQGQGDYGYTF. Combining the CDR3 with reference TRBV7-9 and TRBJ1-2 gives the whole variable domain DTGVSQNPRHKITKRGQNVTFRCDPISEHNRLYWYRQTLGQGPEFLTYFQNEAQLEKSRLLSDRFSAERPKGSFSTLEIQRTEQGDSAMYLCASSSLGQGQGDYGYTFGSGTRLTVV.

This clone was detected only a few times. V and J are TRBV7-9 and TRBJ1-3, with a weak D call TRBD1 (6 bases). Germline V gene lookup returns CDR1 SEHNR and CDR2 FQNEAQ (reference sequence). Between the trimmed V and J ends, which lost 2 bases and 1 base, there was a span of 9 bases. The CDR3 is 15 amino acids. CDR3 region: CASSLFGTSGNTIYF. As DNA, the CDR3 is TGTGCCAGCAGCTTATTCGGGACATCTGGAAACACCATATATTTT.

This clone was observed a handful of times. This chain connects TRBV4-2 to TRBJ2-2; D may match TRBD1 or TRBD2 (6 bases each). This CDR3 has 16 amino acids. With 3 bases removed from V and 5 bases from J, the gap between germline ends came to 16 bases. Germline-derived CDR1 and CDR2 are LGHNA and YNFKEQ. The CDR3 nucleotides read TGTGCCAGCAGCCAGCCGGGACAAGGGAGGACCGGGGAGCTGTTTTTT. It specifies CASSQPGQGRTGELFF.